This entry describes one TCR beta chain. This clonotype showed up just a few times. The antigen it recognizes is unknown. Base qualities were left out, and no much larger clone turns up one base away. The data stem from a study of T-cell memory formation after mild COVID-19 (dated by TCRdb to about 2021). Notes on the research overall: TCR sequence clusters from the two donors were found to be largely donor specific. Longitudinal TCRalpha and TCRbeta repertoire sequencing tracked T-cell clones expanding and contracting after mild COVID-19 in a couple of donors. The cohort comprised two young, previously healthy adult volunteers, one female and one male.

V loses 1 base of germline sequence and J loses 0 bases, and the interval between the two ends is 19 bases. The CDR3 goes from the cysteine to the phenylalanine over 19 residues. Solely the CDR3 DNA is kept, with 57 bases framed from the first base. The germline V gene encodes CDR1 MGHRA and CDR2 YSYEKL. The sequencing machine was an Illumina NovaSeq 6000. TCRalpha and TCRbeta cDNA libraries were constructed by 5'RACE with constant-segment primers, with sample barcodes and unique molecular identifiers being introduced. Trizol reagent was used to extract RNA from every sample. The libraries were amplified in two PCR steps, and the second step added a second sample barcode and Illumina TruSeq adapters. Sequencing of the libraries was done on an Illumina NovaSeq, producing 2 x 150 bp paired-end reads. As for how the authors treated the data: The reads were demultiplexed and collapsed into UMI-guided consensus sequences using migec v1.2.7. Using mixcr v2.1.11, the UMI consensuses were aligned to TRA and TRB V and J templates and assembled into clonotypes. A clonotype was counted as expanded or contracted only if both edgeR and NoisET called the change significant, with noise models trained on biological replicates. For edgeR calls, the cutoffs were a false discovery rate-adjusted p below 0.01 and a log2 fold-change threshold of 1. As an exploratory analysis of dynamics, max-normalized trajectories of the 1000 most abundant clonotypes were examined with PCA combined with hierarchical clustering. Separately sequenced CD4+ and CD8+ repertoires were used to assign a CD4 or CD8 phenotype to each responding clone. TCRdb applied fastp at Q25 and MiXCR to the public reads, then kept only in-frame beta chains. Rows merge per CDR3 protein into single entries with the most common DNA and genes. The V and J calls shown here were made by TCRdb, not taken from the authors' results. A total of 280,000 or so distinct CDR3 sequences appear in this sample, around 17% of them only once. More than 20% of the sample comes from the top ten.

Overall results and qualifications from the work: Contracting CD4+ clones turned up mainly in the CM and EM memory subsets, whereas EMRA was where CD8+ clones were enriched. The study covered only a couple of mild cases, and larger cohorts including severe cases with pre-infection samples were considered necessary. Some responding clones were found in pre-infection memory, which suggests that pre-existing cross-reactive memory T cells took part in the SARS-CoV-2 response. Clones that contracted from day 15 to 85 showed balanced CD4/CD8 phenotypes, whereas a second wave of clones that expanded from day 15 to 37 leaned towards CD4+. SARS-CoV-2 specificity was not confirmed for the second-wave clones peaking on day 37.

PBMCs were isolated by Ficoll-Paque density gradient centrifugation. The chain is made from TRBV4-1 and TRBJ2-1, with a tentative D gene TRBD2 over 6 matching bases. This TCR was recovered from a man between 18 and 35 years old who had mild COVID-19 (a few samples of this study predate the infection). The sample titles of this study are shuffled in the database, so cell type and time point are left out; the donor was told from shared clones. Sequencing was done on a sample of PBMCs or a T cell subset sorted from them (not recorded which). The nucleotide sequence is given as TGCGCCAGCAGCCAAGCTTTCCGTCACGCGGAGGGCTCCTACAATGAGCAGTTCTTC. It translates to CASSQAFRHAEGSYNEQFF.